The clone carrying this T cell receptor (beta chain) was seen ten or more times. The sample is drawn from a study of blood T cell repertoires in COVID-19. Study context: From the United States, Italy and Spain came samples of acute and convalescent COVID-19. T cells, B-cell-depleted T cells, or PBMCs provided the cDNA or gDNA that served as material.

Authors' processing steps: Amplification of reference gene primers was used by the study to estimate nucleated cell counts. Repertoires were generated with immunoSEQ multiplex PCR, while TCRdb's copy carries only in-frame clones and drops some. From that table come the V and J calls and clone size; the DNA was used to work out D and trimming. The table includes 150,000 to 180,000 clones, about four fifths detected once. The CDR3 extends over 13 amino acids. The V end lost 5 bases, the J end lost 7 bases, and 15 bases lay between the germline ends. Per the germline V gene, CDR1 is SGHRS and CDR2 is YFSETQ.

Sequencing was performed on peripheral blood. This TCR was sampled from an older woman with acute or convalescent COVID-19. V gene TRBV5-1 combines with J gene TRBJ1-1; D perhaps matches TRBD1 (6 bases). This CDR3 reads CASSPGHIHEAFF. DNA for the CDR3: TGCGCCAGCAGTCCGGGACACATACATGAAGCTTTCTTT.